This is a list of T cell receptor beta chains from one sample in a study of blood T cell repertoires in COVID-19. Produced via immunoSEQ multiplex PCR; TCRdb's table is partial and in-frame only. Here the sample spans around 200,000 clones, roughly nine tenths being singletons. Sequencing input: peripheral blood. The receptors originated from a man aged 70-80 years with active or convalescent COVID-19. CDR3s include the opening cysteine and the closing phenylalanine or tryptophan. D genes are given only for firm matches. Size tells how often a clone was seen (once, few, many) or the class of an expanded clone, and some rows leave it out.

d_gene: TRBD1
len: 14
v_gene: TRBV6-4
abundance: -
j_gene: TRBJ2-2
CDR3aa: CASRQGASTGELFF
CDR3nt: TGTGCCAGCCGACAGGGCGCGAGCACCGGGGAGCTGTTTTTT

d_gene: -
len: 13
v_gene: TRBV7-6
abundance: -
j_gene: TRBJ1-1
CDR3aa: CASSNFEEGEAFF
CDR3nt: TGTGCCAGCAGCAACTTCGAAGAGGGTGAAGCTTTCTTT

d_gene: TRBD1
len: 17
v_gene: TRBV7-3
abundance: -
j_gene: TRBJ2-1
CDR3aa: CASSLRAGTGRYNEQFF
CDR3nt: TGTGCCAGCAGCTTACGAGCCGGGACAGGGCGCTACAATGAGCAGTTCTTC

d_gene: -
len: 15
v_gene: TRBV28
abundance: -
j_gene: TRBJ1-3
CDR3aa: CASSPTDKSGNTIYF
CDR3nt: TGTGCCAGCAGCCCCACGGACAAGTCTGGAAACACCATATATTTT

d_gene: -
len: 13
v_gene: TRBV10-3
abundance: once
j_gene: TRBJ2-1
CDR3aa: CAISSGTYNEQFF
CDR3nt: TGTGCCATCAGTAGCGGAACCTACAATGAGCAGTTCTTC

d_gene: -
len: 14
v_gene: TRBV30
abundance: -
j_gene: TRBJ1-5
CDR3aa: CAWSKDGLNQPQHF
CDR3nt: TGTGCCTGGAGTAAGGACGGACTCAATCAGCCCCAGCATTTT

d_gene: -
len: 13
v_gene: TRBV28
abundance: -
j_gene: TRBJ2-5
CDR3aa: CASSPTWAETQYF
CDR3nt: TGTGCCAGCAGTCCAACCTGGGCCGAGACCCAGTACTTC

d_gene: TRBD2
len: 16
v_gene: TRBV7-9
abundance: -
j_gene: TRBJ2-3
CDR3aa: CASSSPRGFGGYRQYF
CDR3nt: TGTGCCAGCAGCTCCCCCCGGGGATTCGGGGGGTATAGGCAGTATTTT

d_gene: -
len: 13
v_gene: TRBV11-3
abundance: -
j_gene: TRBJ2-1
CDR3aa: CASSSGTYNEQFF
CDR3nt: TGTGCCAGCAGCTCCGGGACCTACAATGAGCAGTTCTTC

d_gene: -
len: 12
v_gene: TRBV2
abundance: -
j_gene: TRBJ1-1
CDR3aa: CASSATNTEAFF
CDR3nt: TGTGCCAGCAGTGCTACGAACACTGAAGCTTTCTTT

d_gene: TRBD2
len: 15
v_gene: TRBV4-3
abundance: -
j_gene: TRBJ2-7
CDR3aa: CASSQGTSGFYEQYF
CDR3nt: TGCGCCAGCAGCCAAGGGACTAGCGGATTCTACGAGCAGTACTTC

d_gene: -
len: 15
v_gene: TRBV28
abundance: -
j_gene: TRBJ2-3
CDR3aa: CASSLGSGSTDTQYF
CDR3nt: TGTGCCAGCAGTTTAGGTAGCGGAAGTACAGATACGCAGTATTTT

d_gene: TRBD2
len: 16
v_gene: TRBV10-3
abundance: -
j_gene: TRBJ2-3
CDR3aa: CAISPGLALPTDTQYF
CDR3nt: TGTGCCATCAGCCCGGGACTAGCCTTACCTACAGATACGCAGTATTTT

d_gene: -
len: 15
v_gene: TRBV5-4
abundance: -
j_gene: TRBJ2-1
CDR3aa: CASSFPGNPYNEQFF
CDR3nt: TGTGCCAGCAGCTTTCCGGGGAATCCCTACAATGAGCAGTTCTTC

d_gene: -
len: 13
v_gene: TRBV30
abundance: -
j_gene: TRBJ2-7
CDR3aa: CAWESAGSYEQYF
CDR3nt: TGTGCCTGGGAATCTGCGGGCTCCTACGAGCAGTACTTC

d_gene: -
len: 14
v_gene: TRBV10-3
abundance: -
j_gene: TRBJ2-3
CDR3aa: CAISVWGGTDTQYF
CDR3nt: TGTGCCATCAGTGTGTGGGGCGGCACAGATACGCAGTATTTT

d_gene: TRBD1
len: 15
v_gene: TRBV27
abundance: -
j_gene: TRBJ1-2
CDR3aa: CASSLLRGRNYGYTF
CDR3nt: TGTGCCAGCAGCCTACTCAGGGGGCGCAACTATGGCTACACCTTC